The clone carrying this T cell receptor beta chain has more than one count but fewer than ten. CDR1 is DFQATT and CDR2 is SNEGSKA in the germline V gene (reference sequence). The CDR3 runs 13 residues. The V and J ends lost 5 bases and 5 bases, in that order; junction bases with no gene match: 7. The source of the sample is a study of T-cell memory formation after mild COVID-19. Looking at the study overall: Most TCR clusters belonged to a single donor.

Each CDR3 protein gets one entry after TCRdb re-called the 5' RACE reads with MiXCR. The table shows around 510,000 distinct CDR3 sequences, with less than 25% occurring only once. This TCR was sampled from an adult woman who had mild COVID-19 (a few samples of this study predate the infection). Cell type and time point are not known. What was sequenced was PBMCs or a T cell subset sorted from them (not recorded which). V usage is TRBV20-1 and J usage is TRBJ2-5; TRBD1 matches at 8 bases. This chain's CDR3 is CSAGAGGDETQYF. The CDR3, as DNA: TGCAGTGCTGGGGCAGGGGGCGACGAGACCCAGTACTTC.